This note documents a single T cell receptor beta chain sequence. No antigen is known for it. The data derive from a study of vaccination and CD4 T cells after COVID-19. Treatment specified: roughly 10-day PBMC culture with coronavirus spike peptide pools or control peptides (ViraFEST assay). Overall study results and limits: The median number of SARS-CoV-2-reactive clonotypes increased from about 20 to 38, a change that did not reach significance.

V was shortened by 4 bases and J by 1 base, with 7 bases between the two germline ends. The CDR3 loop spans 13 amino acids. From germline, CDR1 is SGHTA and CDR2 FQGTGA. Sequenced with the Oncomine TCR Beta short-read assay was DNA taken from cultured CD4+ T cells. TCRdb independently ran MiXCR on the PCR reads; one entry per CDR3 protein. The top ten hold more than 13% of the sample, which has 15,000 or so distinct CDR3 sequences, around 50% seen once. The sequence came from a human donor who had recovered from COVID-19. J is TRBJ1-1 and V is TRBV7-3; tentative D call: TRBD1 (5 bases). The specimen sequenced was CD4+ T cells from blood, cultured in vitro. The CDR3 loop reads CASSWTSNTEAFF. CDR3 sequence (DNA): TGTGCCAGCAGCTGGACATCGAACACTGAAGCTTTCTTT. The full variable domain, with the rest looked up from reference TRBV7-3 and TRBJ1-1, is GAGVSQTPSNKVTEKGKYVELRCDPISGHTALYWYRQSLGQGPEFLIYFQGTGAADDSGLPNDRFFAVRPEGSVSTLKIQRTERGDSAVYLCASSWTSNTEAFFGQGTRLTVV.